This T cell receptor (beta chain) was recovered during a study of blood T cell repertoires in COVID-19. Whole-study context: The analysed material was cDNA or gDNA that came from T cells, B-cell-depleted T cells, or PBMCs.

Germline V gene sequence: CDR1 SGHRS, CDR2 YFSETQ. The CDR3 runs 15 residues. The V gene end was trimmed by 4 bases and the J gene end by 4 bases; junction bases not matched to a gene: 8. The repertoire was sequenced with immunoSEQ multiplex PCR; TCRdb's copy has only in-frame clones and lacks some. This repertoire shows 300,000 to 350,000 clones, 80% to 90% found once; its top ten account for 6% to 7%. Enrollment of patients from Seattle took place during active infection, with longitudinal follow-up. This chain links TRBV5-1 with TRBJ2-1, with TRBD2 matching over 7 bases. The source of this sequence is a woman aged 45-59 years with COVID-19, enrolled during active disease. Specimen: peripheral blood. The CDR3, as DNA: TGCGCCAGCAGCCCGGCGGCTAGCGGATACAATGAGCAGTTCTTC. It codes for CASSPAASGYNEQFF. Using reference TRBV5-1 and TRBJ2-1 for the parts outside the CDR3, the full variable domain is KAGVTQTPRYLIKTRGQQVTLSCSPISGHRSVSWYQQTPGQGLQFLFEYFSETQRNKGNFPGRFSGRQFSNSRSEMNVSTLELGDSALYLCASSPAASGYNEQFFGPGTRLTVL.